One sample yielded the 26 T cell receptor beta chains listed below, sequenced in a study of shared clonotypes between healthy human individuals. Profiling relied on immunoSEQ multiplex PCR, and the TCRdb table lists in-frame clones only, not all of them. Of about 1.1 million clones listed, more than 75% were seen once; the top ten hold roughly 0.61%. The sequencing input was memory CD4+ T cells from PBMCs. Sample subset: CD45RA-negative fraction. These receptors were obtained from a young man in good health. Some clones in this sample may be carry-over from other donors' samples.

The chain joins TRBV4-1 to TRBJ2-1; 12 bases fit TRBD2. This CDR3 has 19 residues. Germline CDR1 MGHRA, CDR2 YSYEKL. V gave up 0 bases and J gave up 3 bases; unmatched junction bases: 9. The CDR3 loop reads CASSQDRLAGGGHYNEQFF. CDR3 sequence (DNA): TGCGCCAGCAGCCAAGATCGGCTAGCGGGAGGGGGGCACTACAATGAGCAGTTCTTC.

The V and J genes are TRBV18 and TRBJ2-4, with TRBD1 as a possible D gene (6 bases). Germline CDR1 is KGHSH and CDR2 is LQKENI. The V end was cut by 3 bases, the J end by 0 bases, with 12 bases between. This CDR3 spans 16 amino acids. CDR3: CASSPSGQPAKNIQYF. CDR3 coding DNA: TGTGCCAGCTCACCGTCGGGACAACCAGCCAAAAACATTCAGTACTTC.

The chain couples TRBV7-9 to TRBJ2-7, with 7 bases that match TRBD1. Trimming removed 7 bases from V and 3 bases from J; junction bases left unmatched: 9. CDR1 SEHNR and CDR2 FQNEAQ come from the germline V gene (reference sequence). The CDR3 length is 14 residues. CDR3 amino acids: CASIRDSASYEQYF. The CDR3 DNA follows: TGTGCCAGCATAAGGGACAGCGCCAGCTACGAGCAGTACTTC.

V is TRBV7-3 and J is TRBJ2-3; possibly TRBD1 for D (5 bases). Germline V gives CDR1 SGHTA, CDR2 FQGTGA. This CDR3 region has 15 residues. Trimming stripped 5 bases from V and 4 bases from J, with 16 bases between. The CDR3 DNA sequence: TGTGCCAGCAGCGACCAACCGACAGAAGCAGATACGCAGTATTTT. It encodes CASSDQPTEADTQYF. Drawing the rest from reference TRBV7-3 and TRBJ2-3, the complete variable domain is GAGVSQTPSNKVTEKGKYVELRCDPISGHTALYWYRQSLGQGPEFLIYFQGTGAADDSGLPNDRFFAVRPEGSVSTLKIQRTERGDSAVYLCASSDQPTEADTQYFGPGTRLTVL.

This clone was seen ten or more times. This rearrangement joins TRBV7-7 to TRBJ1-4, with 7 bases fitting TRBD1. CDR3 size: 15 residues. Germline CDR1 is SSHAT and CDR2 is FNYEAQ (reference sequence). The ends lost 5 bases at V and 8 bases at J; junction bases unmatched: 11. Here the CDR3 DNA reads TGTGCCAGCAGCACGAAGACAGGGCAGGGAGAAAAACTGTTTTTT. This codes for CASSTKTGQGEKLFF.

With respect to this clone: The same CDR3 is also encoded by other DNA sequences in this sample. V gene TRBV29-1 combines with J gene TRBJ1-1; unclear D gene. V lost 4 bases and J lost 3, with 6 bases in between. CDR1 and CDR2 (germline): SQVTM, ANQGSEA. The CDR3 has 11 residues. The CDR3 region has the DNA TGCAGCGTTGTGGGTTACACTGAAGCTTTCTTT. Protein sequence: CSVVGYTEAFF.

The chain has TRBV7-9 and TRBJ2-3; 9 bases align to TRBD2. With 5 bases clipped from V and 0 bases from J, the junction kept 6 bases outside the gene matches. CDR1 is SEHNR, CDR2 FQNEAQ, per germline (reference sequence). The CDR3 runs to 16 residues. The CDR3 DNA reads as TGTGCCAGCAGCCCTTACCTAGCGGGAAGCACAGATACGCAGTATTTT. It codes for CASSPYLAGSTDTQYF.

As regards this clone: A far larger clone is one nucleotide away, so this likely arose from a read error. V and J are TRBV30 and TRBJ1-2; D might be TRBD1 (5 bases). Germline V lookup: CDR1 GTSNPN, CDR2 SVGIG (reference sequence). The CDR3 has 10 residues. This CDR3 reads CTEGLRGYTF. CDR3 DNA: TGTACCGAGGGGCTACGTGGCTACACCTTC.

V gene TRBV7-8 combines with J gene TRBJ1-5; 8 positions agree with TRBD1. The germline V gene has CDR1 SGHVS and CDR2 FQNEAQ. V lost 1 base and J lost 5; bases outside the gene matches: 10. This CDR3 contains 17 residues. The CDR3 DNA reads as TGTGCCAGCAGCTTAGGCAGGGGGCTGGGCAATGATCAGCCCCAGCATTTT. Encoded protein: CASSLGRGLGNDQPQHF. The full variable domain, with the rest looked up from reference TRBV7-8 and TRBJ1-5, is GAGVSQSPRYKVAKRGQDVALRCDPISGHVSLFWYQQALGQGPEFLTYFQNEAQLDKSGLPSDRFFAERPEGSVSTLKIQRTQQEDSAVYLCASSLGRGLGNDQPQHFGDGTRLSIL.

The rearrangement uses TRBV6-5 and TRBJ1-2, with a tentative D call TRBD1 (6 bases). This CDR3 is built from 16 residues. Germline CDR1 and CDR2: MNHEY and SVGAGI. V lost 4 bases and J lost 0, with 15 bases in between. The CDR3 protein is CASSLTGQTANYGYTF. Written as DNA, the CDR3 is TGTGCCAGCAGTTTGACAGGACAGACCGCTAACTATGGCTACACCTTC.

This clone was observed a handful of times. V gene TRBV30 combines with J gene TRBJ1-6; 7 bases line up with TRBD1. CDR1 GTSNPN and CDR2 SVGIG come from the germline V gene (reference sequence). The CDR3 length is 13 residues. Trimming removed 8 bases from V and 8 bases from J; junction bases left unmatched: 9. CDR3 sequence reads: CALGGRRYSPLHF. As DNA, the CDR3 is TGTGCCCTAGGGGGCCGTAGGTATTCACCCCTCCACTTT.

In DNA form, the CDR3 reads TGTGCCAGCAGCTCGGGGACTGGATTCTACAATGAGCAGTTCTTC. Translating gives CASSSGTGFYNEQFF. The chain links TRBV5-4 to TRBJ2-1; maybe TRBD2 (6 bases). Germline lookup yields CDR1 SGHNT and CDR2 YYREEE (reference sequence). The CDR3 is 15 amino acids. The germline V and J ends were trimmed by 3 bases and 3 bases, with 13 bases remaining between them.

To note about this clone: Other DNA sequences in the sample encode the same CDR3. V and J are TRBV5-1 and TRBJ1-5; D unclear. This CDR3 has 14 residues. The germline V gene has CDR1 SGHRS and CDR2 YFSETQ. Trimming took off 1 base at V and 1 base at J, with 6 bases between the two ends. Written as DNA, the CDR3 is TGCGCCAGCAGCTTGACCGGGAGCAATCAGCCCCAGCATTTT. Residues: CASSLTGSNQPQHF. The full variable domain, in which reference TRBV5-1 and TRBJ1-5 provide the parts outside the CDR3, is KAGVTQTPRYLIKTRGQQVTLSCSPISGHRSVSWYQQTPGQGLQFLFEYFSETQRNKGNFPGRFSGRQFSNSRSEMNVSTLELGDSALYLCASSLTGSNQPQHFGDGTRLSIL.

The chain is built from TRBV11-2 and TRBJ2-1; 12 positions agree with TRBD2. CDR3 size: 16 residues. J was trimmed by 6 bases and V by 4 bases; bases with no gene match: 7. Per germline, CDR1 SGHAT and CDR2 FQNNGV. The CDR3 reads CASSSARLAGANEQFF. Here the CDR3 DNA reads TGTGCCAGCAGCTCCGCGAGACTAGCGGGAGCCAATGAGCAGTTCTTC.

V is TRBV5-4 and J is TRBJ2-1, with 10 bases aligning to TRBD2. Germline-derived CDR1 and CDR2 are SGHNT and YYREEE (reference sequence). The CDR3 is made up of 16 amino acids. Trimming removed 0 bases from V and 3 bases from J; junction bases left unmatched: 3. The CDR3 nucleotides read TGTGCCAGCAGCTTGGCCCCTAGCGGGAGCTACAATGAGCAGTTCTTC. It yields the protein CASSLAPSGSYNEQFF.

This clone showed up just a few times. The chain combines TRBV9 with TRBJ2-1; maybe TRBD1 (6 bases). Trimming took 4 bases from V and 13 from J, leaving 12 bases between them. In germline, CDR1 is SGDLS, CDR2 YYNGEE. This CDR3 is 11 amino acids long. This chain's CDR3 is CASSYQGHQFF. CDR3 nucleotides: TGTGCCAGCAGCTACCAGGGACATCAGTTCTTC.

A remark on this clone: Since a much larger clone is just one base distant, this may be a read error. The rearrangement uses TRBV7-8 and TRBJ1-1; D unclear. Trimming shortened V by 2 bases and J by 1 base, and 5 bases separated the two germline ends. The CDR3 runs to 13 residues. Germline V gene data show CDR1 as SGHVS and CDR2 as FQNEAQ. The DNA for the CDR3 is TGTGCCAGCAGCTTACACCAGAACACTGAAGCTTTCTTT. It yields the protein CASSLHQNTEAFF.

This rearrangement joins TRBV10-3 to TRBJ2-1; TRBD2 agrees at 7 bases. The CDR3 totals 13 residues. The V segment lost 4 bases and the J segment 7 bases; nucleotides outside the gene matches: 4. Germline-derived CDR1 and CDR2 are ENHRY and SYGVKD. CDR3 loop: CAISGGSSNEQFF. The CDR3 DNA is TGTGCCATCAGTGGCGGGAGTAGTAATGAGCAGTTCTTC.

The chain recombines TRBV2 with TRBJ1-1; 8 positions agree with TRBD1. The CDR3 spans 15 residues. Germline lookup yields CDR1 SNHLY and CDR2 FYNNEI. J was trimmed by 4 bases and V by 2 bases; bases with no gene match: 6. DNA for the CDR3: TGTGCCAGCAGTGAAAGTCCTACAGGGGGCACTGAAGCTTTCTTT. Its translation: CASSESPTGGTEAFF.

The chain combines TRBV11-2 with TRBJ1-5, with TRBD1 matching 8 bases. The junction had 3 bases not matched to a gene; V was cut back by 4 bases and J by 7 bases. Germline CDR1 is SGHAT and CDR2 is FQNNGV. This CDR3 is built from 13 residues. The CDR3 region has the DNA TGTGCCAGCAGCTGGACAGGGAACCAGCCCCAGCATTTT. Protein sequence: CASSWTGNQPQHF.

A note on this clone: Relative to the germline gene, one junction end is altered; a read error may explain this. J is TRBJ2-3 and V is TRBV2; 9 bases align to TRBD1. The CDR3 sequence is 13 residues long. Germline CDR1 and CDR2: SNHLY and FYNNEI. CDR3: CASSTGGTDTQYF. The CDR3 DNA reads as TGTGCCAGCAGCACAGGGGGCACCGATACGCAGTATTTT.

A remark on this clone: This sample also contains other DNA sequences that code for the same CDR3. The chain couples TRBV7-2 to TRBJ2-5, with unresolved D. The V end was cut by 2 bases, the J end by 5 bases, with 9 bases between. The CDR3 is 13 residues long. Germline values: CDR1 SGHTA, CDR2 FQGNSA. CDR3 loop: CASSLSLGETQYF. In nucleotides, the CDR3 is TGTGCCAGCAGCTTAAGCTTGGGGGAGACCCAGTACTTC.

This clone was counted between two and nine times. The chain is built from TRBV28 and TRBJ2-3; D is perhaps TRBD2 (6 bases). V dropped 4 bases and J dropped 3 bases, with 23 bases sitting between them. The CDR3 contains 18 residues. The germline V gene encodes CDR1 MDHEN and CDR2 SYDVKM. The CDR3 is CASSSPGWGGISTDTQYF. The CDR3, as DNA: TGTGCCAGCAGTTCCCCCGGTTGGGGCGGGATCAGTACAGATACGCAGTATTTT.

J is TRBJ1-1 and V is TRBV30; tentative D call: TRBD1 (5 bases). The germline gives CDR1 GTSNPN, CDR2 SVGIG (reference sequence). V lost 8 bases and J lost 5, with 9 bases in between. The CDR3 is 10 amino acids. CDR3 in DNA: TGTGCCGGCGGGGGTACTGAAGCTTTCTTT. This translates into CAGGGTEAFF.

The CDR3 region has the DNA TGTGCCAGCAGTTACTCTAGGGCCTCTGGGGCCAACGTCCTGACTTTC. The encoded protein is CASSYSRASGANVLTF. The chain carries TRBV6-5 and TRBJ2-6; no firm D call. The germline CDR1 and CDR2 sequences are MNHEY and SVGAGI. CDR3 size: 16 residues. V was clipped by 0 bases and J by 0 bases, with 6 bases between them.

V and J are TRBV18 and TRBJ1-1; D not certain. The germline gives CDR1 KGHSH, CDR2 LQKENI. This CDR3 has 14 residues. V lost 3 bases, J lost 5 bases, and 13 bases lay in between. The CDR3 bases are TGTGCCAGCTCACCGATTTATACCTTGACTGAAGCTTTCTTT. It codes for CASSPIYTLTEAFF.